These 8 T cell receptor beta chains originate from one sample sequenced in a study of blood T cell repertoires in COVID-19. Assay: immunoSEQ multiplex PCR; the TCRdb copy retains only in-frame clones and omits some. Of around 260,000 clones detected, 80% to 90% appear once; the ten largest clones hold about 4.3%. What was sequenced was PBMCs or T cells enriched from blood (not recorded which). The receptors were sampled from a woman aged 25 to 39 who had recovered from COVID-19.

The chain combines TRBV28 with TRBJ1-1; D unresolved. The germline CDR1 and CDR2 sequences are MDHEN and SYDVKM. The V gene lost 6 bases and the J gene lost 3 bases, with 8 bases spanning the gap. The CDR3 is 12 residues long. The CDR3 DNA sequence: TGTGCCAGCAGCCTTTTATACACTGAAGCTTTCTTT. Its translation: CASSLLYTEAFF.

The chain is built from TRBV28 and TRBJ2-3, with 10 bases matching TRBD1. This CDR3 has 15 amino acids. In germline, CDR1 is MDHEN, CDR2 SYDVKM. The V gene end was trimmed by 6 bases and the J gene end by 7 bases; junction bases not matched to a gene: 10. CDR3 in amino acids: CASSPRDRGVNTQYF. The CDR3 DNA sequence: TGTGCCAGCAGCCCCCGGGACAGGGGTGTGAATACGCAGTATTTT.

This clone came up once. The CDR3 region has the DNA TGTGCCAGCACAGGGGTGAGGGGTAGCAATCAGCCCCAGCATTTT. Amino acids: CASTGVRGSNQPQHF. The V and J genes are TRBV27 and TRBJ1-5, with D possibly TRBD1 on 6 matching bases. Looked up from germline, CDR1 is MNHEY and CDR2 is SMNVEV (reference sequence). The CDR3 covers 15 residues. Trimming stripped 7 bases from V and 0 bases from J, with 13 bases between.

V usage is TRBV3-1 (or the pseudogene TRBV3-2) and J usage is TRBJ2-1; D might be TRBD2 (6 bases). Germline V gives CDR1 LGHDT, CDR2 YNNKEL (reference sequence). With 0 bases removed from V and 3 bases from J, the gap between germline ends came to 18 bases. The CDR3 loop spans 18 amino acids. CDR3 sequence: CASSQEYVPGSGYNEQFF. The CDR3 coding sequence is TGTGCCAGCAGCCAAGAATACGTTCCGGGTAGCGGCTACAATGAGCAGTTCTTC.

V is TRBV3-1 (or the pseudogene TRBV3-2) and J is TRBJ1-4; no clear D gene. This CDR3 is built from 13 residues. Germline V gene data show CDR1 as LGHDT and CDR2 as YNNKEL (reference sequence). Between the trimmed V and J ends, which lost 8 bases and 5 bases, there was a span of 12 bases. The CDR3 coding sequence is TGTGCCAGCGGCCTCAGCGTAAATGAAAAACTGTTTTTT. Encoded protein: CASGLSVNEKLFF.

This rearrangement joins TRBV7-9 to TRBJ1-3, with D unresolved. The germline V gene has CDR1 SEHNR and CDR2 FQNEAQ (reference sequence). The CDR3 spans 15 residues. The V end was cut by 5 bases, the J end by 0 bases, with 11 bases between. The CDR3 DNA sequence: TGTGCCAGCAGCCTTCTACAGCACTCTGGAAACACCATATATTTT. Its translation: CASSLLQHSGNTIYF.

The CDR3 nucleotides are TGCGCCAGCAGCTACCGGGACAGATCTGACGAGCAGTACTTC. Residues: CASSYRDRSDEQYF. This chain uses TRBV5-1 with TRBJ2-7, with TRBD1 matching over 7 bases. CDR1 is SGHRS, CDR2 YFSETQ, per germline. Losses at the gene ends were 3 bases for V and 5 bases for J; bases not matched to a gene: 8. This CDR3 region has 14 residues.

The V and J genes are TRBV28 and TRBJ1-1, with D unclear. The CDR3 is 17 amino acids. Germline V gene data show CDR1 as MDHEN and CDR2 as SYDVKM. Trimming took 9 bases from V and 0 from J, leaving 23 bases between them. DNA for the CDR3: TGTGCCAGTTCCCTTTACCCGAGGGTAGATATGAACACTGAAGCTTTCTTT. Translated, it gives CASSLYPRVDMNTEAFF.